The subject of this entry is one T cell receptor beta chain. Antigen specificity is unknown. Method: immunoSEQ multiplex PCR; TCRdb's copy keeps in-frame clones and lacks some. The table includes nearly 1,000,000 clones, 76% detected once. This CDR3 is 12 amino acids long. V gave up 0 bases and J gave up 5 bases, with 5 bases separating them. The germline CDR1 and CDR2 sequences are SQVTM and ANQGSEA. The sample comes from a study of shared clonotypes between healthy human individuals. Study-level results: The sampled material consisted only of blood, and tissue repertoires are likely to differ. Generally, estimated richness proved larger in naive subsets than it did in memory subsets.

The chain recombines TRBV29-1 with TRBJ1-5; no clear D gene. Sample: memory CD4+ T cells sorted from blood. Subset defined: CD45RA-negative fraction. The clonotype comes from a young man in good health. The CDR3 bases are TGCAGCGTTGAAGATGGGGATCAGCCCCAGCATTTT. Its translation: CSVEDGDQPQHF.